One and the same sample provided the 10 T cell receptor beta chains below, sequenced in a study of T cells in Graves' hyperthyroidism and ophthalmopathy. Amplification of TCR beta CDR3 regions used RNA as the template. TCR CDR3 underwent first-round RT-PCR with the HTBI primer set. TCRdb recomputed calls from the multiplex PCR reads with MiXCR, one row per CDR3 protein. This table holds hundreds of thousands of distinct CDR3 sequences, about 20% found once. Sequences were obtained from blood. The receptors derive from a man aged 40-49 years with Graves' ophthalmopathy.

This clonotype was seen many times. V is TRBV12-3 or TRBV12-4 and J is TRBJ2-7; TRBD1 aligns across 9 bases. After removal of 6 bases from V and 3 bases from J, the junction contained 6 bases not matched to a gene. This CDR3 has 14 amino acids. CDR3 DNA sequence: TGTGCCAGCAGACCCGGGACAGGGAGCTACGAGCAGTACTTC. Amino acid sequence: CASRPGTGSYEQYF.

The V call is TRBV6-1, the J call TRBJ1-6, with 12 nucleotides matching TRBD1. Trimming at V came to 6 bases and at J to 7 bases, leaving 7 bases not matched to a gene. The CDR3 totals 16 residues. Germline values: CDR1 MNHNS, CDR2 SASEGT. The CDR3 spells CASSEPGQGANSPLHF. Written as DNA, the CDR3 is TGTGCCAGCAGCGAACCGGGACAGGGGGCCAATTCACCCCTCCACTTT.

V usage is TRBV7-2 and J usage is TRBJ2-7, with 8 bases fitting TRBD1. CDR1 is SGHTA, CDR2 FQGNSA, per germline. The CDR3 spans 16 residues. Trimming at V came to 1 base and at J to 5 bases, leaving 10 bases not matched to a gene. DNA for the CDR3: TGTGCCAGCAGCTTAGGACGGAGCAGGGGGCTGAACGAGCAGTACTTC. It specifies CASSLGRSRGLNEQYF.

This clonotype occurred many times. The genes are TRBV4-1 and TRBJ2-7, with D possibly being TRBD2 (5 bases). The CDR3 has 13 amino acids. V shed 4 bases and J shed 4 bases, with 11 bases lying between them. Per the germline V gene, CDR1 is MGHRA and CDR2 is YSYEKL. DNA of the CDR3: TGCGCCAGCAGCCCCAGCGGCCTATACGAGCAGTACTTC. Protein: CASSPSGLYEQYF.

This clonotype was counted a few times. This chain links TRBV6-2 or TRBV6-3 with TRBJ2-1, with 13 bases matching TRBD2. The CDR3 is made up of 18 amino acids. The V and J ends lost 2 bases and 9 bases, in that order; junction bases with no gene match: 13. CDR1 MNHEY and CDR2 SVGEGT come from the germline V gene. The CDR3 coding sequence is TGTGCCAGCAGTTACCTACGCCGGACTAGCGGGAGTAGGGGTGAGCAGTTCTTC. Protein sequence: CASSYLRRTSGSRGEQFF.

This rearrangement joins TRBV29-1 to TRBJ2-1; no clear D. This CDR3 is 15 amino acids long. The V and J ends lost 0 bases and 0 bases respectively, with 9 bases between them. Germline assignment: CDR1 SQVTM and CDR2 ANQGSEA. The CDR3 sequence is CSVEDPRSSYNEQFF. CDR3 DNA: TGCAGCGTTGAAGATCCGAGGAGCTCCTACAATGAGCAGTTCTTC.

This rearrangement joins TRBV4-1 to TRBJ1-2; D remains ambiguous. With 0 bases removed from V and 4 bases from J, the gap between germline ends came to 18 bases. Germline V lookup: CDR1 MGHRA, CDR2 YSYEKL. This CDR3 comprises 17 residues. CDR3 sequence (DNA): TGCGCCAGCAGCCAAGAGCGGGGTGGGAGCCAGATCTATGGCTACACCTTC. Its translation is CASSQERGGSQIYGYTF.

This clonotype has ten or more counts. The chain uses TRBV5-6 and TRBJ1-1, with 8 bases matching TRBD1. The CDR3 totals 15 residues. The V segment lost 0 bases and the J segment 4 bases; nucleotides outside the gene matches: 5. Germline values: CDR1 SGHDT, CDR2 YYEEEE. The CDR3 DNA reads TGTGCCAGCAGCTTGGAACAGGGGGAGGGCACTGAAGCTTTCTTT. Protein: CASSLEQGEGTEAFF.

The chain joins TRBV18 to TRBJ2-3; 10 bases are shared with TRBD1. Looked up from germline, CDR1 is KGHSH and CDR2 is LQKENI. The CDR3 spans 16 residues. With 6 bases clipped from V and 4 bases from J, the junction kept 10 bases outside the gene matches. CDR3 DNA: TGTGCCAGCTCCGAGAGACAGGGGGCAGTATCAGATACGCAGTATTTT. Protein sequence: CASSERQGAVSDTQYF. Combining the CDR3 with reference TRBV18 and TRBJ2-3 gives the whole variable domain NAGVMQNPRHLVRRRGQEARLRCSPMKGHSHVYWYRQLPEEGLKFMVYLQKENIIDESGMPKERFSAEFPKEGPSILRIQQVVRGDSAAYFCASSERQGAVSDTQYFGPGTRLTVL.

For this clonotype: This may stem from a read error, because a much larger clone lies one nucleotide away. The chain couples TRBV30 to TRBJ2-1, with 8 positions matching TRBD2. CDR1 is GTSNPN, CDR2 SVGIG, per germline (reference sequence). The CDR3 totals 14 residues. DNA for the CDR3: TGTGCCTATGAAGGAACTAGCGGCTACAATGAGCGGTTCTTC. Translating gives CAYEGTSGYNERFF.